The clone carrying this T cell receptor beta chain was seen once. This specimen comes from a study of blood T cell repertoires in COVID-19. Study-wide context: Collection of acute and convalescent COVID-19 samples took place in the United States, Italy and Spain. From T cells, B-cell-depleted T cells, or PBMCs came the material, which was cDNA or gDNA.

Looked up from germline, CDR1 is SGHAT and CDR2 is FQNNGV. Trimming stripped 2 bases from V and 2 bases from J, with 16 bases between. This CDR3 spans 16 amino acids. In the original workflow: Amplification of reference gene primers provided the estimated nucleated cell counts. The table came from immunoSEQ multiplex PCR; TCRdb's copy has only in-frame clones and leaves some out. D and trimming come from the DNA, and the V and J calls and clone size come from that table. The table has around 150,000 clones, 79% seen once. The chain carries TRBV11-2 and TRBJ2-7, with D possibly being TRBD2 (5 bases). What was sequenced was peripheral blood. This sequence was found in a man aged 45-65 years with active or convalescent COVID-19. This CDR3 reads CASSLIPLRAAYEQYF. CDR3 bases: TGTGCCAGCAGCTTAATCCCGTTGAGGGCAGCCTACGAGCAGTACTTC. The variable domain in full, with the rest retrieved from reference TRBV11-2 and TRBJ2-7, is EAGVAQSPRYKIIEKRQSVAFWCNPISGHATLYWYQQILGQGPKLLIQFQNNGVVDDSQLPKDRFSAERLKGVDSTLKIQPAKLEDSAVYLCASSLIPLRAAYEQYFGPGTRLTVT.